The subject of this entry is one T cell receptor beta chain. In the original workflow: For nucleated cells, counts were estimated from reference gene primer amplification. TCRdb keeps only in-frame clones here, not all; method: immunoSEQ multiplex PCR. Clonal size and the V and J genes are those of that table, whereas D and trimming came from the DNA. This sample yields about 98,000 clones, of which roughly 86% are seen a single time; about 9.9% belongs to the top ten. The record originates from a study of blood T cell repertoires in COVID-19. Study details: The samples span acute and convalescent COVID-19 from the United States, Italy and Spain. Sources were T cells, B-cell-depleted T cells, or PBMCs; the material itself was cDNA or gDNA.

The CDR3 consists of 13 residues. The rearrangement uses TRBV21-1 and TRBJ2-5; the table's D call, TRBD2, has no DNA check behind it. TRBV21-1 is noted as a pseudogene. The receptor was isolated from a man aged 35 to 55 with active or convalescent COVID-19. The specimen was peripheral blood. The CDR3 sequence: CASRRGGVETQYF. The CDR3 DNA reads TGTGCCAGCAGACGGGGGGGCGTGGAGACCCAGTACTTC.